The source of this T cell receptor beta chain is a study of T cells after yellow fever vaccination. Study summary: Those fractions that held only low numbers of cells were prepared using the SMART-Seq v4 Ultra Low Input RNA kit.

V was trimmed by 7 bases and J by 1 base, leaving 10 bases between them. CDR1 is SQVTM, CDR2 ANQGSEA, per germline. This CDR3 region has 13 residues. TCR cDNA was made by 5'RACE template switching, adding a universal primer site and UMIs. TCRdb itself ran the 5' RACE reads through MiXCR, one entry per CDR3 protein. The data contain fewer than 350,000 distinct CDR3 sequences, 8.7% of them singletons. This clonotype has more than one count but fewer than ten. The chain uses TRBV29-1 and TRBJ2-2; D remains unclear. The TCR comes from a man younger than 35 who received the YFV17D yellow fever vaccine. The material sequenced was PBMCs, taken on the day of the first yellow fever vaccination. The CDR3 reads CSGVTENTGELFF. As DNA, the CDR3 is TGCAGCGGTGTTACAGAGAACACCGGGGAGCTGTTTTTT.